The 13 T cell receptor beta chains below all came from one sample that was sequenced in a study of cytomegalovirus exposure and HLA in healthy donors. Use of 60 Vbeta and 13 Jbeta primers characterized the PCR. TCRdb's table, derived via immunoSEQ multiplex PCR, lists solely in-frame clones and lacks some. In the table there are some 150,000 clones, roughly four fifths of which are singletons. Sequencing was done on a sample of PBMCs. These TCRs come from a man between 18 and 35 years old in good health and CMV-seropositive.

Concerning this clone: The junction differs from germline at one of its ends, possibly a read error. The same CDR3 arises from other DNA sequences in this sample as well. Here the CDR3 DNA reads TGTGCCAGTTCACTGACAGGCCCTAACACTGAAGCTTTCTTT. It specifies CASSLTGPNTEAFF. This chain links TRBV18 with TRBJ1-1; a weak D match, TRBD1 (6 bases). This CDR3 contains 14 residues. CDR1 and CDR2 from the germline V gene are KGHSH and LQKENI.

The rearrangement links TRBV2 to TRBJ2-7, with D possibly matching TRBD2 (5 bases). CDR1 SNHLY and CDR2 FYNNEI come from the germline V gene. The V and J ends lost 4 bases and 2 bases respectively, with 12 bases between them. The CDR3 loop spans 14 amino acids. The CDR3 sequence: CASSGTLLTYEQYF. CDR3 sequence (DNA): TGTGCCAGCAGTGGGACTCTCTTAACCTACGAGCAGTACTTC.

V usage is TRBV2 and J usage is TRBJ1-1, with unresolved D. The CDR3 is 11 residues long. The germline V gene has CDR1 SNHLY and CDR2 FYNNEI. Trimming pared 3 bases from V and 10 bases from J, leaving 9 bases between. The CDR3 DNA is TGTGCCAGCAGTGATGGTGGAGGAGCTTTCTTT. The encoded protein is CASSDGGGAFF.

The CDR3 region is CASSFGRAYEQYF. The CDR3 DNA is TGTGCCAGCAGTTTCGGGAGGGCCTACGAGCAGTACTTC. The chain is built from TRBV27 and TRBJ2-7, with TRBD2 matching over 8 bases. This CDR3 region has 13 residues. Germline CDR1 MNHEY, CDR2 SMNVEV (reference sequence). V was pared by 3 bases and J by 2 bases, with 0 bases of the junction left unmatched.

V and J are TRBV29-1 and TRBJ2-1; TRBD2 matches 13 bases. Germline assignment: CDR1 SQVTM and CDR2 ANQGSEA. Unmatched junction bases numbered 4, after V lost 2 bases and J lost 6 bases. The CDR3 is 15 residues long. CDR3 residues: CSVEIGLAGVNEQFF. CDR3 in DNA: TGCAGCGTTGAAATAGGACTAGCGGGAGTCAATGAGCAGTTCTTC.

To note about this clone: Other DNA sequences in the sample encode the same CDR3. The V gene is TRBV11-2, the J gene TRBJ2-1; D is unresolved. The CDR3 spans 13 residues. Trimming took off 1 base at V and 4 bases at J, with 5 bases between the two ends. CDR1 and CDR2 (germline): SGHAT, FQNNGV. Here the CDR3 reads CASSLGRYNEQFF. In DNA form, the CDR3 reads TGTGCCAGCAGCTTAGGCAGATACAATGAGCAGTTCTTC.

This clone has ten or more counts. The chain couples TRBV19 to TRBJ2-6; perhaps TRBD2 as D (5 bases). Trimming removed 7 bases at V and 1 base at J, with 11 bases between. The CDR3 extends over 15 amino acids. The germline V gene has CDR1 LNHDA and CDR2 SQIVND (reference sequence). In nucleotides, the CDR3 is TGTGCCAGTAATGAGGGTTATTCTGGGGCCAACGTCCTGACTTTC. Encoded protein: CASNEGYSGANVLTF. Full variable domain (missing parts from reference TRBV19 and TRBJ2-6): DGGITQSPKYLFRKEGQNVTLSCEQNLNHDAMYWYRQDPGQGLRLIYYSQIVNDFQKGDIAEGYSVSREKKESFPLTVTSAQKNPTAFYLCASNEGYSGANVLTFGAGSRLTVL.

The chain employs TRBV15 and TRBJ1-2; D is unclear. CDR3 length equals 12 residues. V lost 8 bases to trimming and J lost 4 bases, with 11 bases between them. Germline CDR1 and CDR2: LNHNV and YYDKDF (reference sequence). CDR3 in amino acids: CATGQDFYGYTF. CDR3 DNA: TGTGCCACCGGGCAGGACTTCTATGGCTACACCTTC.

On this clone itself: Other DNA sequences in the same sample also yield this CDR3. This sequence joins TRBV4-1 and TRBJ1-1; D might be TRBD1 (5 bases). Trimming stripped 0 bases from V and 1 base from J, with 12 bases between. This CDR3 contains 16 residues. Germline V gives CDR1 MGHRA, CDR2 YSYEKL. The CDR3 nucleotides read TGCGCCAGCAGCCAAGAGGGGGGACCACCGAACACTGAAGCTTTCTTT. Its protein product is CASSQEGGPPNTEAFF.

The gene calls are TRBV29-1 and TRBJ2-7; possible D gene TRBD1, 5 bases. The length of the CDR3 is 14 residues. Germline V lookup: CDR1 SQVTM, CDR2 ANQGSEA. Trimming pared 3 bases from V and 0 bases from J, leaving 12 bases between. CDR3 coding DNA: TGCAGCGTTGACAAGGGGCCCTCCTCCTACGAGCAGTACTTC. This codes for CSVDKGPSSYEQYF.

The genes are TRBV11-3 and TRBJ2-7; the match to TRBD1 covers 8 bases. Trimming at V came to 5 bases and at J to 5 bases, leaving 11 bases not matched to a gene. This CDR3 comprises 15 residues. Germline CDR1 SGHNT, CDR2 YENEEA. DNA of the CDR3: TGTGCCAGCAGCCAAGCCGGGACAGGAGTCAACGAGCAGTACTTC. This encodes CASSQAGTGVNEQYF.

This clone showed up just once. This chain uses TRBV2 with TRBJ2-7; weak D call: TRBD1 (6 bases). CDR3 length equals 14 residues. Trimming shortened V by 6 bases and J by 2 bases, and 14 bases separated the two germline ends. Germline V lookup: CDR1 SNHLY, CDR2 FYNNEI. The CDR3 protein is CASRRTGNPYEQYF. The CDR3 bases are TGTGCCAGCAGAAGAACAGGGAACCCCTACGAGCAGTACTTC.

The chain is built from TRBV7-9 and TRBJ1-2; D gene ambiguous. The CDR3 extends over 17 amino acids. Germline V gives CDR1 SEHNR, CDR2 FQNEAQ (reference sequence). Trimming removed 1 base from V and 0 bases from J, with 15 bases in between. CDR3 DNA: TGTGCCAGCAGCTTAGTGGGCAGAGAGCCAGCTAACTATGGCTACACCTTC. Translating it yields CASSLVGREPANYGYTF.